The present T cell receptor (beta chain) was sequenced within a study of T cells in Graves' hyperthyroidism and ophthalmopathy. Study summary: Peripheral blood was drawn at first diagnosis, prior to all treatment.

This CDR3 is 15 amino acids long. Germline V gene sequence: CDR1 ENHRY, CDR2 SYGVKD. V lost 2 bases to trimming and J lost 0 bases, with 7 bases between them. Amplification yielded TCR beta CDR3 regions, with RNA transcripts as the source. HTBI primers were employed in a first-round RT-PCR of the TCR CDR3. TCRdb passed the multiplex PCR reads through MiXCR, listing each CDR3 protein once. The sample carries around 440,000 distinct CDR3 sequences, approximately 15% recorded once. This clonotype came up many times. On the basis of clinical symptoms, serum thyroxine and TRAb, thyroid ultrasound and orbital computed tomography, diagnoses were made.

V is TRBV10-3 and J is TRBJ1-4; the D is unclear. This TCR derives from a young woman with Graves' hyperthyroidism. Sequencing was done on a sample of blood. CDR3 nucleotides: TGTGCCATCAGTGAGGGAAGGCCAACTAATGAAAAACTGTTTTTT. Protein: CAISEGRPTNEKLFF.